A selection of T cell receptor beta chains follows, all from one sample in a study of blood T cell repertoires in COVID-19. This table comes from immunoSEQ multiplex PCR, and its TCRdb copy is limited to in-frame clones, with some not included. The sample holds about 220,000 clones; about 79% are singletons and the top ten take roughly 10%. Sequencing was performed on peripheral blood. These receptors were taken from a man aged 45-60 years with active or convalescent COVID-19. Both conserved end residues are part of each CDR3. D genes are given only for firm matches. Clone size is given for some rows only: seen once, a few or many times, or a class if the clone is expanded.

clone_size	v_call	cdr3_length	j_call	d_call	cdr3_nt	cdr3_aa
NA	TRBV18	16	TRBJ2-3	TRBD2	TGTGCCAGCGCCCGACTAGCGGGAGGGCCGAGAGATACGCAGTATTTT	CASARLAGGPRDTQYF
NA	TRBV5-1	14	TRBJ1-2	NA	TGCGCCAGCAGCTTGTTAGGGGAAAGGTATGGCTACACCTTC	CASSLLGERYGYTF
NA	TRBV11-1	14	TRBJ1-5	TRBD1	TGTGCCAGCAGCCCGACAGGGCCAGGTCAGCCCCAGCATTTT	CASSPTGPGQPQHF
NA	TRBV5-1	15	TRBJ1-1	TRBD1	TGCGCCAGCAGCTTTCAGGGACAGGCTAACACTGAAGCTTTCTTT	CASSFQGQANTEAFF
NA	TRBV5-1	12	TRBJ2-7	NA	TGCGCCAGCAGCTTGGTCAGCTACGAGCAGTACTTC	CASSLVSYEQYF
NA	TRBV19	14	TRBJ1-1	NA	TGTGCCAGTAGACAAGGTGGGCTGAACACTGAAGCTTTCTTT	CASRQGGLNTEAFF
NA	TRBV7-3	16	TRBJ2-2	NA	TGTGCCAGCAGCGCCGTGGCAGGGTGGAACACCGGGGAGCTGTTTTTT	CASSAVAGWNTGELFF
NA	TRBV28	13	TRBJ2-5	NA	TGTGCCAGCAGTTTCCCCGTACAAGAGACCCAGTACTTC	CASSFPVQETQYF
many	TRBV5-1	15	TRBJ2-1	NA	TGCGCCAGCAGCTTGATGTCAGGGGCAAACAATGAGCAGTTCTTC	CASSLMSGANNEQFF
NA	TRBV5-4	15	TRBJ1-1	NA	TGTGCCAGCAGCGAGGCAGGGGCGGGGAACACTGAAGCTTTCTTT	CASSEAGAGNTEAFF
NA	TRBV5-1	17	TRBJ2-2	TRBD2	TGCGCCAGCAGCCTAAGGGGACTAGCGGCGGGCTCCGGGGAGCTGTTTTTT	CASSLRGLAAGSGELFF
NA	TRBV28	11	TRBJ1-2	NA	TGTGCCAGCACCGCCGGGGGGGGCTACACCTTC	CASTAGGGYTF
NA	TRBV6-1	16	TRBJ1-2	NA	TGTGCCAGCAGTGAGAACTACAGGGCGGGCGGCTATGGCTACACCTTC	CASSENYRAGGYGYTF
NA	TRBV29-1	16	TRBJ2-3	TRBD2	TGCAGCGCCTACCGTAGCGGGGGCCTTTTGGCAGATACGCAGTATTTT	CSAYRSGGLLADTQYF
once	TRBV5-4	16	TRBJ1-6	TRBD1	TGTGCCAGCAGTACGACCGGGACAGGATACAATTCACCCCTCCACTTT	CASSTTGTGYNSPLHF
few	TRBV11-3	17	TRBJ2-5	NA	TGTGCCAGCAGCCCTATGATAAGGAGCGGGTGGCGAGAGACCCAGTACTTC	CASSPMIRSGWRETQYF
few	TRBV5-1	15	TRBJ2-1	NA	TGCGCCAGCAGCTTACAGGTTACTGTCTACAATGAGCAGTTCTTC	CASSLQVTVYNEQFF
NA	TRBV6-6	14	TRBJ1-1	NA	TGTGCCAGCAGTCCACAACAGGGTTATACTGAAGCTTTCTTT	CASSPQQGYTEAFF
NA	TRBV12-5	16	TRBJ2-1	TRBD2	TGTGCTAGTGGTTCATCTAGCGGGAGTTTGGACAATGAGCAGTTCTTC	CASGSSSGSLDNEQFF
NA	TRBV4-1	13	TRBJ2-3	NA	TGCGCCAGCAGCCCTCCGGAGGAAAATACGCAGTATTTT	CASSPPEENTQYF
NA	TRBV5-1	15	TRBJ2-1	TRBD2	TGCGCCAGCAGCTTGATGGCTAGCGGGGACAATGAGCAGTTCTTC	CASSLMASGDNEQFF
once	TRBV7-8	16	TRBJ2-4	NA	TGTGCCAGCAGCCCCAGGGGGGCTCAAGCCAAAAACATTCAGTACTTC	CASSPRGAQAKNIQYF
NA	TRBV28	14	TRBJ2-5	NA	TGTGCCAGCAGTTTGGGGGGGCTGGTGGAGACCCAGTACTTC	CASSLGGLVETQYF
NA	TRBV10-3	16	TRBJ1-5	NA	TGTGCCATCAGTGAGTTAGGGGGAAAGGGGAATCAGCCCCAGCATTTT	CAISELGGKGNQPQHF
NA	TRBV28	16	TRBJ2-2	NA	TGTGCCAGCAGTTCCCCCTGGTCCCGGGGCACCGGGGAGCTGTTTTTT	CASSSPWSRGTGELFF
many	TRBV3-1/TRBV3-2	11	TRBJ2-1	NA	TGTGCCAGCAGCCAAGCTTCGGAGCAGTTCTTC	CASSQASEQFF
NA	TRBV5-1	15	TRBJ2-3	TRBD1	TGCGCCAGCAGCCTCGAAGACAGGGGAACAGATACGCAGTATTTT	CASSLEDRGTDTQYF
NA	TRBV10-3	15	TRBJ1-2	NA	TGTGCCATCAGTGAGGGACTGTTGTCTAACTATGGCTACACCTTC	CAISEGLLSNYGYTF
NA	TRBV7-9	13	TRBJ2-3	TRBD2	TGTGCCAGCAGTGTTAGCGGGACAGATACGCAGTATTTT	CASSVSGTDTQYF
NA	TRBV28	13	TRBJ1-1	TRBD1	TGTGCCAGCAGTTCTCCGGGACAGATTGAAGCTTTCTTT	CASSSPGQIEAFF
NA	TRBV29-1	17	TRBJ1-4	TRBD1	TGCAGCGTTGAAGACCCCACCGGGACAGGGGTTGGCGAAAAACTGTTTTTT	CSVEDPTGTGVGEKLFF
NA	TRBV7-9	17	TRBJ2-7	NA	TGTGCCAGCAGCTCTTTACCCCCCGGACTCAGGACCTACGAGCAGTACTTC	CASSSLPPGLRTYEQYF
NA	TRBV7-3	15	TRBJ2-1	TRBD2	TGTGCCAGCAGCCCTCAAGGACTAGCGGACAATGAGCAGTTCTTC	CASSPQGLADNEQFF
NA	TRBV5-1	15	TRBJ1-6	NA	TGCGCCAGCAGCCCCGATATAGGGGTAGGGTCACCCCTCCACTTT	CASSPDIGVGSPLHF
once	TRBV6-2/TRBV6-3	15	TRBJ1-1	NA	TGTGCCAGCAGCTCCATCTCGGACTGGAACACTGAAGCTTTCTTT	CASSSISDWNTEAFF
NA	TRBV7-8	16	TRBJ2-2	NA	TGTGCCAGCAGCCAAAGCGGAGGGGCCTACACCGGGGAGCTGTTTTTT	CASSQSGGAYTGELFF
NA	TRBV6-5	15	TRBJ2-7	TRBD2	TGTGCCAGCAGTATTCTAGCGGGAGGGCCCTACGAGCAGTACTTC	CASSILAGGPYEQYF
NA	TRBV4-1	16	TRBJ1-2	TRBD1	TGCGCCAGCAGCCAAGGAGGTGCGGGACAGACATATGGCTACACCTTC	CASSQGGAGQTYGYTF
NA	TRBV4-2	16	TRBJ2-1	NA	TGTGCCAGCAGCCAAGAGGGGACTAGGGGGCACAATGAGCAGTTCTTC	CASSQEGTRGHNEQFF
once	TRBV11-3	17	TRBJ2-7	TRBD2	TGTGCCAGCAGCCTAGGACTAGCGGGAGGGCCCTCCTACGAGCAGTACTTC	CASSLGLAGGPSYEQYF
NA	TRBV19	12	TRBJ1-2	NA	TGTGCCAGTAGTATAGACATCGGTGGCTACACCTTC	CASSIDIGGYTF
NA	TRBV7-2	15	TRBJ1-6	TRBD1	TGTGCCAGCAGCTTCTACCGGGACAGGGATTCACCCCTCCACTTT	CASSFYRDRDSPLHF
few	TRBV7-8	14	TRBJ1-1	NA	TGTGCCAGCAGCCTTACAGGGAGACGAACTGAAGCTTTCTTT	CASSLTGRRTEAFF
NA	TRBV27	15	TRBJ2-5	TRBD1	TGTGCCAGCAGTTCAGGGGGCGCTTTGGGAGAGACCCAGTACTTC	CASSSGGALGETQYF
NA	TRBV3-1/TRBV3-2	15	TRBJ2-1	TRBD2	TGTGCCAGCAGCCAAGAGGGGACTAGTTTCAATGAGCAGTTCTTC	CASSQEGTSFNEQFF
NA	TRBV28	13	TRBJ2-5	TRBD1	TGTGCCAGCTGGGACAGAGACCAAGAGACCCAGTACTTC	CASWDRDQETQYF
NA	TRBV27	14	TRBJ1-1	NA	TGTGCCAGCAGTTTATCACAGGGAACGACTGAAGCTTTCTTT	CASSLSQGTTEAFF
NA	TRBV13	14	TRBJ2-3	TRBD2	TGTGCCAGCAGCCTCGGACTAGGGACAGATACGCAGTATTTT	CASSLGLGTDTQYF
NA	TRBV11-2	16	TRBJ2-7	TRBD2	TGTGCCAGCAGACGTCCGACTAGCGGGAGCTCCTACGAGCAGTACTTC	CASRRPTSGSSYEQYF
NA	TRBV2	14	TRBJ1-1	NA	TGTGCCAGCAGTTCCTCAAGTTTGGGGCTTGGGGCTTTCTTT	CASSSSSLGLGAFF
NA	TRBV13	14	TRBJ2-7	NA	TGTGCCAGCAGCAGACGACAGCCCCCCTACGAGCAGTACTTC	CASSRRQPPYEQYF
NA	TRBV21-1	15	TRBJ2-1	NA	TGTGCCAGCAGCAGGACTAGCGACACCTACAATGAGCAGTTCTTC	CASSRTSDTYNEQFF
NA	TRBV11-2	16	TRBJ2-3	NA	TGTGCCAGCAGCTTAGTTGCCGGGATTAGCACAGATACGCAGTATTTT	CASSLVAGISTDTQYF
NA	TRBV5-1	14	TRBJ2-7	TRBD1	TGCGCCAGCAGCGGACAGGGATTAATCAACGAGCAGTACTTC	CASSGQGLINEQYF
NA	TRBV27	18	TRBJ1-6	TRBD1	TGTGCCAGCAGTCTCCTGAGGGACAGGGGTCCCTATAATTCACCCCTCCACTTT	CASSLLRDRGPYNSPLHF
NA	TRBV2	15	TRBJ1-6	TRBD1	TGTGCCACCCTGGGACAGGGTAGTTTATTTTCACCCCTCCACTTT	CATLGQGSLFSPLHF
NA	TRBV5-5	14	TRBJ2-7	TRBD2	TGTGCCAGCAGTTCCCAAACTGGGGGGGACGAGCAGTACTTC	CASSSQTGGDEQYF